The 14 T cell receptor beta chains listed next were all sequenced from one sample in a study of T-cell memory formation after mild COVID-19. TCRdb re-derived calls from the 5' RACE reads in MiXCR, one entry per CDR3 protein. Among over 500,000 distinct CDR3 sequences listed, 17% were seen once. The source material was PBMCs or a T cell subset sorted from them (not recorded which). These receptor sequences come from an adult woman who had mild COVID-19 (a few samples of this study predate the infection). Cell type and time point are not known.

CDR3 sequence (DNA): TGCGCCAGCAGCCCGGCCGTACGGGACAGGGTAACCTACGAGCAGTACTTC. This sequence encodes CASSPAVRDRVTYEQYF. The rearrangement links TRBV5-1 to TRBJ2-7; 9 bases match TRBD1. Germline CDR1 SGHRS, CDR2 YFSETQ. V was pared by 4 bases and J by 2 bases, with 13 bases of the junction left unmatched. CDR3 size: 17 residues.

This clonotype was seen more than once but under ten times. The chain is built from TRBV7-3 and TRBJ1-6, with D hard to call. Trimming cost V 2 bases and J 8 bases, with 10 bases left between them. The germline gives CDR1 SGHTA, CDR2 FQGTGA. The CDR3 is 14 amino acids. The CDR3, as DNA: TGTGCCAGCAGCTTATTAGCGGAATATTCACCCCTCCACTTT. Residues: CASSLLAEYSPLHF.

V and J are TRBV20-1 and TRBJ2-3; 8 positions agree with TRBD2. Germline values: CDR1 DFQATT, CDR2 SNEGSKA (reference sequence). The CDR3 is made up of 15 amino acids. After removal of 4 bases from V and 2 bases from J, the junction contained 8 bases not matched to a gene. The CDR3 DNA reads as TGCAGTGCTACCCCCACTAGCGGAAACACAGATACGCAGTATTTT. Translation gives CSATPTSGNTDTQYF.

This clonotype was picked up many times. The CDR3 DNA is TGTGCCAGCAGCCCTGGGACAGGGACTTTCACTGAAGCTTTCTTT. It is translated as CASSPGTGTFTEAFF. The chain is built from TRBV7-9 and TRBJ1-1; 9 positions agree with TRBD1. The CDR3 covers 15 residues. Trimming removed 5 bases from V and 4 bases from J; junction bases left unmatched: 8. Germline values: CDR1 SEHNR, CDR2 FQNEAQ (reference sequence).

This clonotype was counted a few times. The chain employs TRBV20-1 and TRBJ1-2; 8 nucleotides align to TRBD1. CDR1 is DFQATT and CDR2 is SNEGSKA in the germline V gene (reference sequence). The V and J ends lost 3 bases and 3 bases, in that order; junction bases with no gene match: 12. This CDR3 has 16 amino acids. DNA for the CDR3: TGCAGTGCTAGCAGTCTCGGACAGGGTATGGACTATGGCTACACCTTC. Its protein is CSASSLGQGMDYGYTF.

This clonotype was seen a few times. In DNA, the CDR3 is TGTGCCAGCAGTTACTCGCTCGGGTACACTGAAGCTTTCTTT. Its protein is CASSYSLGYTEAFF. The chain combines TRBV6-6 with TRBJ1-1, with no clear D. This CDR3 contains 14 residues. The germline V and J ends were trimmed by 0 bases and 3 bases, with 8 bases remaining between them. Germline V lookup: CDR1 MNHNY, CDR2 SVGAGI (reference sequence).

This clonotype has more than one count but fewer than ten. This chain's CDR3 is CASSLNPTSGFTDTQYF. The CDR3, as DNA: TGTGCCAGCAGCTTAAACCCGACTAGCGGATTCACAGATACGCAGTATTTT. The chain uses TRBV7-3 and TRBJ2-3, with 9 bases lining up with TRBD2. Germline values: CDR1 SGHTA, CDR2 FQGTGA. This CDR3 contains 17 residues. With V trimmed by 1 base and J by 2 bases, 7 bases remained unmatched.

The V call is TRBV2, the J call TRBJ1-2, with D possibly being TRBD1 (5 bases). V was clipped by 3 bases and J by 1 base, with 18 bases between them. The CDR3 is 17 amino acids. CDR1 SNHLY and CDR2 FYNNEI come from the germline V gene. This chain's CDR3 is CASSEGGSPYFNYGYTF. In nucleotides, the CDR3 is TGTGCCAGCAGTGAGGGGGGGAGTCCCTATTTTAACTATGGCTACACCTTC.

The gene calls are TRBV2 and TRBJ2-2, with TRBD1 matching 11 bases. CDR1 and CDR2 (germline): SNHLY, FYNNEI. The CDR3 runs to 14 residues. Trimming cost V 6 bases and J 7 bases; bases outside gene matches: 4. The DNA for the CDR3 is TGTGCCAGCAGGAGGACAGGGGGCGGCGGGGAGCTGTTTTTT. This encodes CASRRTGGGGELFF.

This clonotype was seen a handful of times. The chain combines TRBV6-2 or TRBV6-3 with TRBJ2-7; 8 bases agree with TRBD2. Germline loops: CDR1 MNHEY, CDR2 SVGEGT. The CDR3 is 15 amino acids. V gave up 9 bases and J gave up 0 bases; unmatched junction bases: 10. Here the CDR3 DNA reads TGTGCCAGTAGTACCACTAGCGGATCCTCCTACGAGCAGTACTTC. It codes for CASSTTSGSSYEQYF.

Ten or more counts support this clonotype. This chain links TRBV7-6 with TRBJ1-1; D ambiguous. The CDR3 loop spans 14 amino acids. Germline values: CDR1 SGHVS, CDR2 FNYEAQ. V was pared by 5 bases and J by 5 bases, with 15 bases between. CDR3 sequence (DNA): TGTGCCAGCAGCCAAATGACATCGGGGACTGAAGCTTTCTTT. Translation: CASSQMTSGTEAFF.

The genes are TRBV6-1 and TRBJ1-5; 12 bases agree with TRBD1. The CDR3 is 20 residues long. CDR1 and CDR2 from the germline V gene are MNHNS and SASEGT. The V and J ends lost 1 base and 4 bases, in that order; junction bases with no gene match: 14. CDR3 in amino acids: CASSEVKGTGGSRKNQPQHF. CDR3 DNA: TGTGCCAGCAGTGAAGTCAAGGGGACAGGGGGCTCCAGGAAGAATCAGCCCCAGCATTTT.

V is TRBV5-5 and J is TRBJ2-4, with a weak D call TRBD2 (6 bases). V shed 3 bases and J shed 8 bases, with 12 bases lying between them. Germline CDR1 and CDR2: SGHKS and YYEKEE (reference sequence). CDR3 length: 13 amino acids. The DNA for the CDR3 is TGTGCCAGCAGCTGGCGGGGTTCGGACATTCAGTACTTC. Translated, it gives CASSWRGSDIQYF.

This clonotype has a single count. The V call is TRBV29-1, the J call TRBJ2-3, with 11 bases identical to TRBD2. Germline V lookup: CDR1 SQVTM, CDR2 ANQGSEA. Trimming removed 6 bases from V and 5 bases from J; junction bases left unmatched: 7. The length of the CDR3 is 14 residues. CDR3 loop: CSVVAGGARDTQYF. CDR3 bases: TGCAGCGTAGTAGCGGGAGGGGCAAGAGATACGCAGTATTTT.